This T cell receptor beta chain was sequenced for a study of blood T cell repertoires in COVID-19 (TCRdb year 2020). Notes on the research overall: Samples covering the acute and convalescent phases of COVID-19 were provided by collaborators in the United States, Italy and Spain. The material from the prospective study consisted of cDNA or gDNA derived from T cells, B-cell-depleted T cells, or PBMCs. The dataset comprised deeply sampled blood TCRbeta repertoires from subjects exposed to, actively infected with, or recovered from COVID-19. The repertoires were made available in a free public database intended to serve as a resource for research on the immune response to SARS-CoV-2. The samples were drawn from the first 160 participants of the ongoing ImmuneRACE study and from some 1,300 subjects provided by 6 global collaborators. The sample metadata nearly always contained a de-identified subject ID, COVID-19 status, age in years and sex. Where available, HLA class I and class II types were obtained from metadata supplied by the sample provider rather than from assay-based typing.

Points on this clone: The clone's antigen remains unknown. One base away there is no much larger clone; base qualities are not given.

A second Seattle source provided samples from volunteer blood donors who had recovered from COVID-19. Collaborating institutions collected whole blood in K2EDTA tubes following their own protocols. For TCRbeta analysis, collaborators shipped samples as frozen whole blood, isolated PBMCs, or DNA extracted from either of those sample types. The immunoSEQ Assay, a bias-controlled multiplex PCR, was used to amplify TCRbeta CDR3 regions from genomic DNA. Processing in the source paper ran as follows. Within the assay, amplification of reference gene primers was used to estimate how many nucleated cells each sample contained. To quantify the absolute abundance of each unique TCRbeta CDR3 rearrangement, sequence reads were collapsed and filtered. For each sample, productive Simpson clonality was calculated as the square root of Simpson's diversity index over productive rearrangements. TCRdb carries this immuneACCESS record with in-frame sequences only. Its versions omit some clonotypes, under half of them owing to an unresolved V gene in the studies checked, with the rest unexplained. V, J and clone size are those of that table, while D and trimming were read from the DNA. The table for this sample lists roughly 350,000 clones; 90% to 95% of them were counted only once. 2.5% to 4% of the sample comes from the top ten.

Overall study results and their limits: The amount of clinical and demographic metadata varied by source and participant and was provided uncurated.

This receptor was obtained from a woman aged 18-29 years who had recovered from COVID-19. Sequencing was carried out using peripheral blood.

The sequence in DNA is TGTGCCAGCAGCACCGGACTAGCGGGAGGGGAGTACAATGAGCAGTTCTTC. This yields the protein CASSTGLAGGEYNEQFF. The chain joins TRBV5-4 to TRBJ2-1, with 15 junctional bases fitting TRBD2. The CDR3 covers 17 residues, taking in both the cysteine and the phenylalanine. Left in the record is the CDR3 DNA by itself, 51 bases read in frame from the first base. CDR1 SGHNT and CDR2 YYREEE are derived from the germline V gene (reference sequence). V and J are trimmed by 4 bases and 4 bases, and the gene matches miss 6 bases of the junction.